Listed below are T cell receptor beta chains from one sample, sequenced in a study of blood T cell repertoires in COVID-19. Sequencing was performed with immunoSEQ multiplex PCR; in TCRdb, only in-frame clones are kept and a portion is missing. The data contain over 90,000 clones, roughly 92% of them singletons. Sequencing input: peripheral blood. These receptors all stem from a woman aged 50 to 65 with COVID-19, enrolled during active disease. Both conserved end residues are part of each CDR3. The D gene is left open where the match is weak. Clone sizes are given selectively: once, few, many, or a class where the clone is expanded.

V gene: TRBV15
D gene: TRBD1
clone size: .
J gene: TRBJ1-5
CDR3 protein: CATSRTRDRGGQPQHF
CDR3 DNA: TGTGCCACCAGCAGAACCCGGGACAGGGGTGGTCAGCCCCAGCATTTT

V gene: TRBV21-1
D gene: .
clone size: .
J gene: TRBJ2-3
CDR3 protein: CASIELGCLGDTQYF
CDR3 DNA: TGTGCCAGCATAGAACTTGGATGCCTCGGGGATACGCAGTATTTT

V gene: TRBV6-5
D gene: TRBD1
clone size: .
J gene: TRBJ1-2
CDR3 protein: CAGGQGDRGSGYTF
CDR3 DNA: TGTGCCGGAGGACAAGGGGACAGGGGCAGTGGCTACACCTTC

V gene: TRBV4-2
D gene: .
clone size: few
J gene: TRBJ2-5
CDR3 protein: CASSLRAGAQETQYF
CDR3 DNA: TGTGCCAGCAGCCTGCGGGCGGGGGCTCAAGAGACCCAGTACTTC

V gene: TRBV14
D gene: TRBD1
clone size: .
J gene: TRBJ2-3
CDR3 protein: CASSQEGGRGSPISTDTQYF
CDR3 DNA: TGTGCCAGCAGCCAAGAAGGGGGCAGGGGAAGCCCAATTTCCACAGATACGCAGTATTTT

V gene: TRBV19
D gene: TRBD1
clone size: .
J gene: TRBJ2-7
CDR3 protein: CASSIDLQGAKYF
CDR3 DNA: TGTGCCAGTAGTATAGATCTCCAGGGGGCGAAGTACTTC

V gene: TRBV10-3
D gene: .
clone size: .
J gene: TRBJ1-2
CDR3 protein: CAISETNYGYTF
CDR3 DNA: TGTGCCATCAGTGAGACAAACTATGGCTACACCTTC

V gene: TRBV7-8
D gene: .
clone size: .
J gene: TRBJ1-2
CDR3 protein: CASSPGQTLYGYTF
CDR3 DNA: TGTGCCAGCAGCCCTGGACAGACCCTCTATGGCTACACCTTC

V gene: TRBV6-1
D gene: .
clone size: .
J gene: TRBJ2-7
CDR3 protein: CASSDQLTYEQYF
CDR3 DNA: TGTGCCAGCAGTGACCAACTTACCTACGAGCAGTACTTC

V gene: TRBV10-3
D gene: .
clone size: .
J gene: TRBJ1-2
CDR3 protein: CAIRAAEGYTF
CDR3 DNA: TGTGCCATCAGGGCAGCGGAAGGCTACACCTTC

V gene: TRBV10-3
D gene: .
clone size: .
J gene: TRBJ1-6
CDR3 protein: CAISPNSNSPLHF
CDR3 DNA: TGTGCCATCTCCCCGAACTCTAATTCACCCCTCCACTTT

V gene: TRBV6-5
D gene: TRBD2
clone size: .
J gene: TRBJ2-3
CDR3 protein: CASSYRTSGGADTQYF
CDR3 DNA: TGTGCCAGCAGTTACCGTACTAGCGGGGGGGCCGATACGCAGTATTTT

V gene: TRBV29-1
D gene: TRBD2
clone size: .
J gene: TRBJ2-1
CDR3 protein: CSVEGLVLATASYNEQFF
CDR3 DNA: TGCAGCGTTGAAGGGTTAGTACTAGCGACCGCCTCCTACAATGAGCAGTTCTTC

V gene: TRBV11-2
D gene: TRBD1
clone size: .
J gene: TRBJ2-5
CDR3 protein: CASSLADLQGARETQYF
CDR3 DNA: TGTGCCAGCAGCTTAGCAGACCTACAGGGGGCGAGGGAGACCCAGTACTTC

V gene: TRBV7-6
D gene: TRBD1
clone size: .
J gene: TRBJ2-4
CDR3 protein: CASSLVDRAGNIQYF
CDR3 DNA: TGTGCCAGCAGCTTAGTCGACAGGGCTGGAAACATTCAGTACTTC

V gene: TRBV7-2
D gene: TRBD1
clone size: .
J gene: TRBJ1-4
CDR3 protein: CASSQVQGRLFF
CDR3 DNA: TGTGCCAGCAGCCAAGTACAGGGGCGACTGTTTTTT

V gene: TRBV7-2
D gene: TRBD1
clone size: .
J gene: TRBJ1-6
CDR3 protein: CASTHFDRGSGNSPLHF
CDR3 DNA: TGTGCCAGCACCCATTTTGACAGGGGATCGGGGAATTCACCCCTCCACTTT

V gene: TRBV9
D gene: TRBD1
clone size: .
J gene: TRBJ1-4
CDR3 protein: CASSVTGTGIEKLFF
CDR3 DNA: TGTGCCAGCAGCGTTACCGGGACAGGGATTGAAAAACTGTTTTTT

V gene: TRBV11-2
D gene: TRBD2
clone size: .
J gene: TRBJ2-7
CDR3 protein: CASSFSGGPYEQYF
CDR3 DNA: TGTGCCAGCAGCTTTAGCGGGGGGCCCTACGAGCAGTACTTC

V gene: TRBV19
D gene: .
clone size: .
J gene: TRBJ1-2
CDR3 protein: CASSRNTKTGTGYGYTF
CDR3 DNA: TGTGCCAGTAGCCGGAATACGAAAACAGGGACCGGCTATGGCTACACCTTC

V gene: TRBV30
D gene: .
clone size: once
J gene: TRBJ2-1
CDR3 protein: CAWSKQGSPQFF
CDR3 DNA: TGTGCCTGGAGCAAACAGGGTAGCCCGCAGTTCTTC

V gene: TRBV15
D gene: .
clone size: .
J gene: TRBJ1-5
CDR3 protein: CATSRPLLSGHQPQHF
CDR3 DNA: TGTGCCACCAGCAGACCTTTGTTATCTGGGCACCAGCCCCAGCATTTT

V gene: TRBV7-2
D gene: TRBD1
clone size: .
J gene: TRBJ2-1
CDR3 protein: CASSWTGKNNEQFF
CDR3 DNA: TGTGCCAGCAGCTGGACAGGGAAGAACAATGAGCAGTTCTTC

V gene: TRBV19
D gene: .
clone size: .
J gene: TRBJ1-5
CDR3 protein: CASSPLNTNQPQHF
CDR3 DNA: TGTGCCAGTAGTCCACTAAACACGAATCAGCCCCAGCATTTT

V gene: TRBV15
D gene: TRBD1
clone size: .
J gene: TRBJ2-7
CDR3 protein: CATSRERTGMSEQYF
CDR3 DNA: TGTGCCACCAGCAGAGAGAGGACAGGGATGTCCGAGCAGTACTTC

V gene: TRBV27
D gene: .
clone size: .
J gene: TRBJ1-5
CDR3 protein: CASSSRDTYQPQHF
CDR3 DNA: TGTGCCAGCAGTTCCCGGGACACCTATCAGCCCCAGCATTTT

V gene: TRBV12-5
D gene: .
clone size: .
J gene: TRBJ1-1
CDR3 protein: CASGLVAPLNTEAFF
CDR3 DNA: TGTGCTAGTGGTTTGGTAGCCCCTCTAAACACTGAAGCTTTCTTT

V gene: TRBV6-5
D gene: TRBD1
clone size: .
J gene: TRBJ1-5
CDR3 protein: CASTPGTGNNQPQHF
CDR3 DNA: TGTGCCAGCACCCCTGGGACAGGAAACAATCAGCCCCAGCATTTT

V gene: TRBV10-3
D gene: TRBD1
clone size: .
J gene: TRBJ2-1
CDR3 protein: CAISEFSVRTGGYNEQFF
CDR3 DNA: TGTGCCATCAGTGAGTTCTCGGTTCGGACAGGGGGTTACAATGAGCAGTTCTTC

V gene: TRBV12-5
D gene: TRBD1
clone size: .
J gene: TRBJ1-1
CDR3 protein: CASGLGGQGQEAFF
CDR3 DNA: TGTGCTAGTGGTTTGGGAGGACAGGGACAAGAAGCTTTCTTT

V gene: TRBV3-1/TRBV3-2
D gene: TRBD1
clone size: .
J gene: TRBJ1-5
CDR3 protein: CASSQVSGTGGNQPQHF
CDR3 DNA: TGTGCCAGCAGCCAAGTCTCCGGGACAGGGGGCAATCAGCCCCAGCATTTT

V gene: TRBV6-5
D gene: .
clone size: .
J gene: TRBJ2-7
CDR3 protein: CASSYSVGTWRSEQYF
CDR3 DNA: TGTGCCAGCAGTTACTCGGTAGGGACATGGCGATCCGAGCAGTACTTC

V gene: TRBV27
D gene: TRBD2
clone size: .
J gene: TRBJ2-3
CDR3 protein: CASSPFLAGASTDTQYF
CDR3 DNA: TGTGCCAGCAGTCCCTTTTTAGCGGGGGCGAGCACAGATACGCAGTATTTT

V gene: TRBV2
D gene: TRBD1
clone size: .
J gene: TRBJ1-6
CDR3 protein: CASRGTGGYSPLHF
CDR3 DNA: TGTGCCAGCAGGGGGACAGGGGGCTATTCACCCCTCCACTTT

V gene: TRBV2
D gene: .
clone size: .
J gene: TRBJ1-6
CDR3 protein: CASSDFLGAPLAPLHF
CDR3 DNA: TGTGCCAGCAGTGATTTTTTAGGGGCCCCCCTGGCTCCCCTCCACTTT

V gene: TRBV6-5
D gene: .
clone size: .
J gene: TRBJ1-5
CDR3 protein: CASSYDSYNQPQHF
CDR3 DNA: TGTGCCAGCAGTTACGACAGTTACAATCAGCCCCAGCATTTT

V gene: TRBV6-2/TRBV6-3
D gene: .
clone size: .
J gene: TRBJ1-1
CDR3 protein: CASSYPDTEAFF
CDR3 DNA: TGTGCCAGCAGTTACCCAGACACTGAAGCTTTCTTT

V gene: TRBV9
D gene: TRBD1
clone size: .
J gene: TRBJ1-2
CDR3 protein: CASSVEIEGQTGYGYTF
CDR3 DNA: TGTGCCAGCAGCGTAGAAATAGAGGGACAGACCGGGTATGGCTACACCTTC

V gene: TRBV7-9
D gene: TRBD1
clone size: once
J gene: TRBJ2-7
CDR3 protein: CASSRDRASYEQYF
CDR3 DNA: TGTGCCAGCAGCCGGGACAGGGCCTCCTACGAGCAGTACTTC

V gene: TRBV4-2
D gene: .
clone size: .
J gene: TRBJ2-3
CDR3 protein: CASSQDPMSADTQYF
CDR3 DNA: TGTGCCAGCAGCCAAGATCCTATGAGTGCAGATACGCAGTATTTT

V gene: TRBV11-2
D gene: .
clone size: many
J gene: TRBJ2-7
CDR3 protein: CASSDIPHEQYF
CDR3 DNA: TGTGCCAGCAGCGACATACCGCACGAGCAGTACTTC

V gene: TRBV30
D gene: .
clone size: .
J gene: TRBJ1-1
CDR3 protein: CAWSVRVATEAFF
CDR3 DNA: TGTGCCTGGAGTGTACGAGTTGCAACTGAAGCTTTCTTT

V gene: TRBV18
D gene: TRBD1
clone size: .
J gene: TRBJ1-5
CDR3 protein: CASSAGTGNQPQHF
CDR3 DNA: TGTGCCAGCTCAGCCGGGACAGGCAATCAGCCCCAGCATTTT

V gene: TRBV11-3
D gene: TRBD1
clone size: .
J gene: TRBJ2-3
CDR3 protein: CASSPTGGASYTQYF
CDR3 DNA: TGTGCCAGCAGCCCCACAGGGGGCGCGTCCTATACGCAGTATTTT

V gene: TRBV11-2
D gene: .
clone size: .
J gene: TRBJ1-6
CDR3 protein: CASSYNGDSPLHF
CDR3 DNA: TGTGCCAGCAGTTATAACGGGGATTCACCCCTCCACTTT

V gene: TRBV2
D gene: TRBD1
clone size: .
J gene: TRBJ2-5
CDR3 protein: CASSVYRGPQETQYF
CDR3 DNA: TGTGCCAGCAGTGTATACAGGGGTCCGCAAGAGACCCAGTACTTC

V gene: TRBV7-8
D gene: TRBD1
clone size: .
J gene: TRBJ1-2
CDR3 protein: CASSFGDSYGYTF
CDR3 DNA: TGTGCCAGCAGCTTCGGGGACAGCTATGGCTACACCTTC

V gene: TRBV19
D gene: .
clone size: .
J gene: TRBJ2-2
CDR3 protein: CASSIDPRDTGELFF
CDR3 DNA: TGTGCCAGTAGTATAGACCCCAGGGACACCGGGGAGCTGTTTTTT

V gene: TRBV19
D gene: TRBD2
clone size: .
J gene: TRBJ2-1
CDR3 protein: CASSPLAGGPNEQFF
CDR3 DNA: TGTGCCAGTAGTCCACTAGCGGGGGGGCCCAATGAGCAGTTCTTC